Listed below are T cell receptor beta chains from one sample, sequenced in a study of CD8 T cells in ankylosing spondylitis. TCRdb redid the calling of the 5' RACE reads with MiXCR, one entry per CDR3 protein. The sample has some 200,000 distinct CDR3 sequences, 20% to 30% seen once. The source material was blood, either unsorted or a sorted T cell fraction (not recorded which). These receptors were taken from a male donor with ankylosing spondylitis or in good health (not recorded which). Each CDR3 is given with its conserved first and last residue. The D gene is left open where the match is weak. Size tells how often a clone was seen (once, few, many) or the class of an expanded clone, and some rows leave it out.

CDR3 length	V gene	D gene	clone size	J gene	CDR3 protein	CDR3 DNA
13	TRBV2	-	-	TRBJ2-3	CASSEALRATQYF	TGTGCCAGCAGTGAAGCTTTACGAGCGACGCAGTATTTT
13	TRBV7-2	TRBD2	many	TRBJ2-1	CASRLAGNNEQFF	TGTGCCAGCCGGCTAGCGGGGAACAATGAGCAGTTCTTC
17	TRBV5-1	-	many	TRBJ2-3	CASSLLSRDSSTDTQYF	TGCGCCAGCAGCTTGTTATCCCGGGACTCTAGCACAGATACGCAGTATTTT
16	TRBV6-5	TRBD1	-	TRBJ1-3	CASSYSQGATGNTIYF	TGTGCCAGCAGTTACTCACAGGGGGCAACAGGAAACACCATATATTTT
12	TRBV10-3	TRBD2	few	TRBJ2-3	CAITAGEDTQYF	TGTGCCATCACAGCGGGAGAGGATACGCAGTATTTT
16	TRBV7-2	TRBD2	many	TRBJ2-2	CASSLQGGTNTGELFF	TGTGCCAGCAGCTTACAGGGAGGGACGAACACCGGGGAGCTGTTTTTT
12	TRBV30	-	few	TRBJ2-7	CAWSVRGLEQYF	TGTGCCTGGAGTGTTCGAGGGTTGGAGCAGTACTTC
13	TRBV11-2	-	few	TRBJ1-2	CASSSTGPYGYTF	TGTGCCAGCAGCTCCACAGGCCCATATGGCTACACCTTC
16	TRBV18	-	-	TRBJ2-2	CASSPLASLDTGELFF	TGTGCCAGCTCACCACTGGCTAGCCTAGACACCGGGGAGCTGTTTTTT
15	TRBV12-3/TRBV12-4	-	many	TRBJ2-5	CASSFEGRTQETQYF	TGTGCCAGCAGTTTTGAGGGCAGGACGCAAGAGACCCAGTACTTC
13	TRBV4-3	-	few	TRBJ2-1	CASSQKSSTEQFF	TGCGCCAGCAGCCAAAAATCCTCTACTGAGCAGTTCTTC
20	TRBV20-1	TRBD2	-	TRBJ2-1	CSARSPGTSGRVASYNEQFF	TGCAGTGCTCGTTCCCCCGGGACTAGCGGGAGGGTTGCCTCCTACAATGAGCAGTTCTTC
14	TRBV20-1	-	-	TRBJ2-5	CSAPLGGAEETQYF	TGCAGTGCTCCCCTAGGTGGGGCCGAAGAGACCCAGTACTTC
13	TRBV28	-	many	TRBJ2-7	CASEKDSSYEQYF	TGTGCCAGCGAGAAGGACAGCTCCTACGAGCAGTACTTC
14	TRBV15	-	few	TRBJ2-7	CATSRDRVGYEQYF	TGTGCCACCAGCAGAGATAGGGTCGGCTACGAGCAGTACTTC
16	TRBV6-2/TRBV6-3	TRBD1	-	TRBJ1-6	CASSSGQGSYNSPLHF	TGTGCCAGCAGTTCCGGACAGGGATCCTATAATTCACCCCTCCACTTT
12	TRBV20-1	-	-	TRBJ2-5	CSARDDLRTQYF	TGCAGTGCTAGAGATGATTTGCGGACCCAGTACTTC
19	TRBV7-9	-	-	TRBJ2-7	CASSLGTWFQQTTSYEQYF	TGTGCCAGCAGCTTAGGAACGTGGTTTCAACAGACGACTTCCTACGAGCAGTACTTC
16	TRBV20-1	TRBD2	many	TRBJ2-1	CSARDYSSSGGNEQFF	TGCAGTGCTAGAGACTATTCTTCTAGCGGGGGCAATGAGCAGTTCTTC
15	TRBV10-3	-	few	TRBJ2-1	CAISETVNGVSEQFF	TGTGCCATCAGTGAGACGGTCAACGGGGTCAGTGAGCAGTTCTTC
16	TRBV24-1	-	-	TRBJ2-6	CATSDPGATGANVLTF	TGTGCCACCAGTGATCCTGGGGCTACAGGGGCCAACGTCCTGACTTTC
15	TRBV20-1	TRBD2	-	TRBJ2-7	CSARVGTSGRYEQYF	TGCAGTGCTAGAGTAGGTACTAGCGGGAGGTACGAGCAGTACTTC
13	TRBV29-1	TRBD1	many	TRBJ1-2	CSVRGLANYGYTF	TGCAGCGTGAGGGGGCTAGCTAACTATGGCTACACCTTC
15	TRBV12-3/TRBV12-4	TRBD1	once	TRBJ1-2	CASSPRQGALSGYTF	TGTGCCAGCAGCCCTAGACAGGGGGCGCTGAGTGGCTACACCTTC
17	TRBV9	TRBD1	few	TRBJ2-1	CASSTGTGIGIFDEQFF	TGTGCCAGCAGCACCGGGACAGGGATTGGGATATTCGATGAGCAGTTCTTC